This T cell receptor beta chain was identified during a study of T cells in Graves' hyperthyroidism and ophthalmopathy. The CDR3 extends over 17 amino acids. V was trimmed by 5 bases and J by 2 bases, leaving 18 bases between them. The germline gives CDR1 LGHNA, CDR2 YNFKEQ. Concerning this clonotype itself: The antigen is unknown.

Orbital computed tomography, thyroid ultrasound, serum thyroxine and TRAb, and clinical symptoms together informed the diagnoses. Amplification targeted TCR beta CDR3 regions from RNA transcripts. HTBI primers were used for first-round RT-PCR of the TCR CDR3. TCRdb reprocessed the multiplex PCR reads with MiXCR, giving one entry per CDR3 protein. The table lists approximately 520,000 distinct CDR3 sequences, around 22% of them singletons. Study-level findings and limits: A median around 6.8 months before onset, the model predicted ophthalmopathy. Appearing also in blood were most of the thyroid clonotypes expanded above 0.001.

The sample comprised blood. J is TRBJ2-2 and V is TRBV4-2; D may match TRBD1 or TRBD2 (6 bases each). The clonotype comes from a woman in her twenties or thirties with Graves' ophthalmopathy. The CDR3 reads CASSKTGGTLNTGELFF. In DNA, the CDR3 is TGTGCCAGCAGCAAAACCGGCGGGACATTAAACACCGGGGAGCTGTTTTTT.